This TCR beta chain appears in the sequencing data of a study of metastatic and nonmetastatic thyroid tumors. Thyroid surgery was performed in patients who had received no treatment beforehand. TCRdb re-called the PCR reads with MiXCR. This table holds more than 20,000 clones, 10% to 15% found once. The CDR3 is 14 residues long. Germline-derived CDR1 and CDR2 are LGHNT and FRNRAP. V dropped 3 bases and J dropped 0 bases, with 9 bases sitting between them. This clone was detected ten times or more. Sequencing was done on a sample of blood. The receptor's source is a female donor with papillary thyroid cancer or a benign thyroid nodule (not recorded which). Some clones in this sample may be carry-over from other donors' samples. V usage is TRBV12-5 and J usage is TRBJ2-7; the D is unclear. The CDR3 region has the DNA TGTGCTAGTGGTTTCTGGCGGAGCTCCTACGAGCAGTACTTC. This encodes CASGFWRSSYEQYF.